The 32 T cell receptor beta chains below were found in one sample sequenced in a study of blood T cell repertoires in COVID-19 (dated by TCRdb to 2018 to 2020). Library creation used the immunoSEQ multiplex PCR assay. TCRdb's version of the immuneACCESS table is confined to in-frame rearrangements and falls short of the full clone set. An unresolved V gene accounts for under half of the shortfall where checked; the remainder is of unknown origin. The sample has around 400,000 clones on record, over 85% of them singletons. In total, the top ten clones hold about 1.7% of the sample. The sequencing sample was made of PBMCs or T cells enriched from blood (not recorded which). The origin of the receptors is a woman in her thirties who had recovered from COVID-19.

The chain uses TRBV12-2 and TRBJ1-5. TRBV12-2 is listed as a pseudogene. The CDR3 runs to 17 residues. CDR3 loop: CASRPTFWSDSNQPQHF. The CDR3 bases are TGTGCAAGTCGCCCGACTTTTTGGTCAGATAGCAATCAGCCCCAGCATTTT.

V usage is TRBV11-3 and J usage is TRBJ1-4, with D tentatively TRBD1 (5 bases). CDR3 length: 13 amino acids. The ends were cut back, 5 bases at V and 5 bases at J, with 9 bases in the middle. Germline V gene data show CDR1 as SGHNT and CDR2 as YENEEA. Here the CDR3 DNA reads TGTGCCAGCAGCAGGGGCGCGAATGAAAAACTGTTTTTT. It is translated as CASSRGANEKLFF. Looking up the rest from reference TRBV11-3 and TRBJ1-4 gives the full variable domain: EAGVVQSPRYKIIEKKQPVAFWCNPISGHNTLYWYLQNLGQGPELLIRYENEEAVDDSQLPKDRFSAERLKGVDSTLKIQPAELGDSAVYLCASSRGANEKLFFGSGTQLSVL.

The V gene is TRBV1, the J gene TRBJ2-7; the listed D gene, TRBD1, was not tested against the DNA. TRBV1 counts as a pseudogene. The CDR3 has 15 amino acids. The CDR3 DNA reads as TGCACCAGCAGCCACCAGACTAGGGGGCACTACGAGCAGTACTTC. It translates to CTSSHQTRGHYEQYF.

The CDR3 region is CASSRETSGQYF. The DNA of the CDR3 is TGTGCCAGCAGTCGAGAGACTAGCGGGCAGTATTTT. This chain uses TRBV6-2 or TRBV6-3 with TRBJ2-3; 9 bases align to TRBD2. After removal of 5 bases from V and 11 bases from J, the junction contained 5 bases not matched to a gene. The germline V gene has CDR1 MNHEY and CDR2 SVGEGT. The CDR3 has 12 amino acids.

V is TRBV28 and J is TRBJ1-1, with D unclear. V lost 2 bases, J lost 0 bases, and 7 bases lay in between. Germline V lookup: CDR1 MDHEN, CDR2 SYDVKM. This CDR3 is built from 14 residues. CDR3 nucleotides: TGTGCCAGCAGTTTACCGGGGATGAACACTGAAGCTTTCTTT. Translating it yields CASSLPGMNTEAFF.

The chain couples TRBV29-1 to TRBJ1-1; the D is unclear. This CDR3 has 13 amino acids. The germline V and J ends were trimmed by 1 base and 0 bases, with 6 bases remaining between them. Germline CDR1 and CDR2: SQVTM and ANQGSEA. CDR3 nucleotides: TGCAGCGTTGAAGGAGCTGTGAACACTGAAGCTTTCTTT. It translates to CSVEGAVNTEAFF.

This chain links TRBV10-3 with TRBJ2-1, with D maybe TRBD2 (6 bases). Germline values: CDR1 ENHRY, CDR2 SYGVKD. V was shortened by 1 base and J by 0 bases, with 16 bases between the two germline ends. The CDR3 is made up of 18 amino acids. CDR3 sequence reads: CAISEFLVAASSYNEQFF. The CDR3 DNA is TGTGCCATCAGTGAGTTCCTGGTAGCGGCTAGCTCCTACAATGAGCAGTTCTTC.

This chain connects TRBV15 to TRBJ1-4; D gene uncertain. The germline V gene has CDR1 LNHNV and CDR2 YYDKDF (reference sequence). This CDR3 spans 13 amino acids. Deletions cut 3 bases from V and 5 bases from J, with 7 bases between. The CDR3 reads CATSRGPNEKLFF. CDR3 nucleotides: TGTGCCACCAGCAGGGGCCCGAATGAAAAACTGTTTTTT.

The chain couples TRBV2 to TRBJ1-2; 7 bases match TRBD1. CDR3 size: 15 residues. V was clipped by 6 bases and J by 6 bases; unmatched bases: 13. Germline V gene sequence: CDR1 SNHLY, CDR2 FYNNEI. CDR3 sequence reads: CASRGRLGQGDGYTF. The CDR3 nucleotides read TGTGCCAGCAGGGGAAGGCTCGGGCAGGGGGATGGCTACACCTTC. The full variable domain, completed using reference TRBV2 and TRBJ1-2, is EPEVTQTPSHQVTQMGQEVILRCVPISNHLYFYWYRQILGQKVEFLVSFYNNEISEKSEIFDDQFSVERPDGSNFTLKIRSTKLEDSAMYFCASRGRLGQGDGYTFGSGTRLTVV.

This clone was detected a few times. The V gene is TRBV5-1, the J gene TRBJ2-3; 8 bases agree with TRBD2. J lost 6 bases, V lost 2 bases, and 5 bases had no gene match. The germline V gene has CDR1 SGHRS and CDR2 YFSETQ. The CDR3 runs 14 residues. CDR3 in amino acids: CASSLAGVADTQYF. As DNA, the CDR3 is TGCGCCAGCAGCTTAGCGGGAGTCGCCGATACGCAGTATTTT.

The J gene is TRBJ2-7, the V gene TRBV12-3 or TRBV12-4; a weak D match, TRBD1 (6 bases). V was clipped by 6 bases and J by 6 bases, with 12 bases between them. The CDR3 loop spans 12 amino acids. The CDR3 is CASSLQGSEQYF. The CDR3 DNA follows: TGTGCCAGCAGCCTACAGGGATCCGAGCAGTACTTC.

This clone was observed once. V gene TRBV5-1 combines with J gene TRBJ1-3; tentatively, D is TRBD1 (5 bases). In germline, CDR1 is SGHRS, CDR2 YFSETQ. Between the trimmed V and J ends, which lost 3 bases and 0 bases, there was a span of 10 bases. The CDR3 spans 15 residues. This CDR3 is CASSWDSNSGNTIYF. Here the CDR3 DNA reads TGCGCCAGCAGCTGGGACTCAAACTCTGGAAACACCATATATTTT.

The gene calls are TRBV5-4 and TRBJ1-2; no firm D call. There are 16 residues in the CDR3. V lost 1 base to trimming and J lost 8 bases, with 21 bases between them. CDR1 SGHNT and CDR2 YYREEE come from the germline V gene (reference sequence). The CDR3 region is CASSLPSPNYVGGYTF. As DNA, the CDR3 is TGTGCCAGCAGCTTGCCTTCTCCCAACTACGTTGGAGGCTACACCTTC.

The chain has TRBV3-1 (or the pseudogene TRBV3-2) and TRBJ2-7; 9 bases are shared with TRBD2. Germline V gene sequence: CDR1 LGHDT, CDR2 YNNKEL (reference sequence). CDR3 length: 15 residues. The ends lost 3 bases at V and 5 bases at J; junction bases unmatched: 8. The CDR3 is CASSHPGLAKHEQYF. Here the CDR3 DNA reads TGTGCCAGCAGCCACCCGGGACTAGCCAAACACGAGCAGTACTTC.

The chain combines TRBV3-1 (or the pseudogene TRBV3-2) with TRBJ1-1; 8 nucleotides agree with TRBD1. Germline trimming cut 1 base from V and 5 bases from J; bases unmatched to any gene: 3. The CDR3 loop spans 14 amino acids. The germline V gene has CDR1 LGHDT and CDR2 YNNKEL (reference sequence). CDR3 nucleotide sequence: TGTGCCAGCAGCCAAGCCGACAGGGGTACTGAAGCTTTCTTT. Protein product: CASSQADRGTEAFF.

V gene TRBV6-5 combines with J gene TRBJ2-2, with D perhaps matching TRBD1 (5 bases). The CDR3 runs 15 residues. With 7 bases removed from V and 3 bases from J, the gap between germline ends came to 15 bases. Germline lookup yields CDR1 MNHEY and CDR2 SVGAGI. CDR3: CASTPGIRDTGELFF. CDR3 DNA: TGTGCCAGCACCCCAGGCATCAGGGACACCGGGGAGCTGTTTTTT.

The chain recombines TRBV11-2 with TRBJ2-7; TRBD1 agrees at 9 bases. Trimming at V came to 5 bases and at J to 3 bases, leaving 5 bases not matched to a gene. CDR1 is SGHAT, CDR2 FQNNGV, per germline. CDR3 length equals 14 residues. The CDR3 nucleotides read TGTGCCAGCAGCCCACAGGGGGCCCTCTACGAGCAGTACTTC. Translating it yields CASSPQGALYEQYF. The full variable domain, in which reference TRBV11-2 and TRBJ2-7 provide the parts outside the CDR3, is EAGVAQSPRYKIIEKRQSVAFWCNPISGHATLYWYQQILGQGPKLLIQFQNNGVVDDSQLPKDRFSAERLKGVDSTLKIQPAKLEDSAVYLCASSPQGALYEQYFGPGTRLTVT.

The chain combines TRBV6-2 or TRBV6-3 with TRBJ2-7, with 8 nucleotides matching TRBD2. The CDR3 covers 16 residues. With 2 bases clipped from V and 5 bases from J, the junction kept 11 bases outside the gene matches. The germline CDR1 and CDR2 sequences are MNHEY and SVGEGT. Here the CDR3 DNA reads TGTGCCAGCAGTTACGCCGGTGCCGGGAGGGGAGACGAGCAGTACTTC. It codes for CASSYAGAGRGDEQYF.

V and J are TRBV28 and TRBJ2-1, with 8 nucleotides matching TRBD1. In germline, CDR1 is MDHEN, CDR2 SYDVKM. This CDR3 region has 14 residues. Trimming cost V 6 bases and J 7 bases; bases outside gene matches: 8. The DNA for the CDR3 is TGTGCCAGCAGCAAAAGGACAGGGTGGAATGAGCAGTTCTTC. This codes for CASSKRTGWNEQFF.

The chain has TRBV29-1 and TRBJ1-4; D is undetermined. The ends were cut back, 4 bases at V and 5 bases at J, with 11 bases in the middle. Germline values: CDR1 SQVTM, CDR2 ANQGSEA. CDR3 length equals 13 residues. The CDR3 loop is CSVGGRGNEKLFF. CDR3 nucleotides: TGCAGCGTTGGAGGGCGCGGGAATGAAAAACTGTTTTTT. Drawing the rest from reference TRBV29-1 and TRBJ1-4, the complete variable domain is SAVISQKPSRDICQRGTSLTIQCQVDSQVTMMFWYRQQPGQSLTLIATANQGSEATYESGFVIDKFPISRPNLTFSTLTVSNMSPEDSSIYLCSVGGRGNEKLFFGSGTQLSVL.

This rearrangement joins TRBV5-1 to TRBJ2-1, with 8 bases matching TRBD1. Unmatched junction bases numbered 15, after V lost 4 bases and J lost 9 bases. Germline V lookup: CDR1 SGHRS, CDR2 YFSETQ. The CDR3 runs 16 residues. Written as DNA, the CDR3 is TGCGCCAGCAGCCGCATCATAGGGACAGGAGCAGGTGAGCAGTTCTTC. This encodes CASSRIIGTGAGEQFF.

The rearrangement uses TRBV3-1 (or the pseudogene TRBV3-2) and TRBJ2-7, with TRBD1 as a possible D gene (6 bases). The length of the CDR3 is 14 residues. V dropped 1 base and J dropped 3 bases, with 10 bases sitting between them. Germline V gene sequence: CDR1 LGHDT, CDR2 YNNKEL (reference sequence). CDR3 bases: TGTGCCAGCAGCCAAGCAGGGGCGGGCTACGAGCAGTACTTC. Its protein is CASSQAGAGYEQYF.

The chain carries TRBV23-1 and TRBJ2-7; 8 bases agree with TRBD2. TRBV23-1 is labeled an ORF, and its function is uncertain. CDR3 length: 15 residues. The ends lost 11 bases at V and 4 bases at J; junction bases unmatched: 16. The CDR3 spells CAPGGGSQIEYEQYF. For the CDR3, the DNA is TGCGCCCCCGGGGGGGGATCCCAGATTGAGTACGAGCAGTACTTC.

CDR3 region: CASSSNRGLGEKLFF. The CDR3 DNA reads as TGTGCCAGCAGTTCGAACAGGGGGCTCGGTGAAAAACTGTTTTTT. The rearrangement uses TRBV27 and TRBJ1-4; 9 nucleotides line up with TRBD1. The CDR3 totals 15 residues. Losses at the gene ends were 4 bases for V and 7 bases for J; bases not matched to a gene: 7. CDR1 and CDR2 from the germline V gene are MNHEY and SMNVEV (reference sequence).

The genes are TRBV27 and TRBJ2-5; TRBD1 agrees at 7 bases. CDR1 and CDR2 (germline): MNHEY, SMNVEV (reference sequence). The CDR3 runs 13 residues. Trimming removed 6 bases from V and 1 base from J; junction bases left unmatched: 2. The CDR3 bases are TGTGCCAGCAGCCGGGACAGCCAAGAGACCCAGTACTTC. Its protein product is CASSRDSQETQYF.

Only one count was recorded for this clone. The chain carries TRBV2 and TRBJ2-3; D is possibly TRBD1 (6 bases). This CDR3 has 15 amino acids. The V end lost 4 bases, the J end lost 4 bases, and 15 bases lay between the germline ends. CDR1 is SNHLY, CDR2 FYNNEI, per germline. The CDR3 region is CASSGNRAGSDTQYF. The CDR3 region has the DNA TGTGCCAGCAGTGGGAACAGGGCTGGATCAGATACGCAGTATTTT.

The V and J genes are TRBV27 and TRBJ1-1; 7 bases align to TRBD1. J gave up 1 base and V 5 bases, and 4 bases lay outside the gene matches. CDR3 length equals 14 residues. Germline CDR1 and CDR2: MNHEY and SMNVEV (reference sequence). CDR3 region: CASSTGQPNTEAFF. CDR3 coding DNA: TGTGCCAGCAGTACGGGACAGCCGAACACTGAAGCTTTCTTT.

Only one count was recorded for this clone. This rearrangement joins TRBV6-1 to TRBJ1-1, with D maybe TRBD1 (5 bases). The CDR3 sequence is 16 residues long. The germline V gene encodes CDR1 MNHNS and CDR2 SASEGT. The V end was cut by 3 bases, the J end by 4 bases, with 18 bases between. CDR3 nucleotides: TGTGCCAGCAGTGAGGTGTTGGAGGGGAAGGGCACTGAAGCTTTCTTT. This sequence encodes CASSEVLEGKGTEAFF.

V is TRBV9 and J is TRBJ2-6; D is unresolved. This CDR3 has 14 amino acids. Germline assignment: CDR1 SGDLS and CDR2 YYNGEE. The V gene lost 4 bases and the J gene lost 3 bases, with 8 bases spanning the gap. CDR3 sequence (DNA): TGTGCCAGCAGCCCGGAGTATGGGGCCAACGTCCTGACTTTC. Residues: CASSPEYGANVLTF.

This chain links TRBV27 with TRBJ2-7; TRBD2 agrees at 11 bases. The trim removed 6 bases at V and 4 bases at J, leaving 8 bases unmatched. Germline V CDR1 and CDR2: MNHEY, SMNVEV (reference sequence). CDR3 length equals 15 residues. This chain's CDR3 is CASSLAGGGRYEQYF. The CDR3 bases are TGTGCCAGCAGCCTAGCGGGAGGAGGTCGATACGAGCAGTACTTC.

This clone showed up just once. This chain uses TRBV5-4 with TRBJ2-7; D not resolved. From germline, CDR1 is SGHNT and CDR2 YYREEE (reference sequence). There are 12 residues in the CDR3. Trimming stripped 0 bases from V and 6 bases from J, with 7 bases between. CDR3 in DNA: TGTGCCAGCAGCTTGGGAGGTGGCGAGCAGTACTTC. Amino acids: CASSLGGGEQYF.

The rearrangement uses TRBV30 and TRBJ2-3, with 12 bases identical to TRBD2. The V and J ends lost 0 bases and 6 bases, in that order; junction bases with no gene match: 7. Per the germline V gene, CDR1 is GTSNPN and CDR2 is SVGIG (reference sequence). The CDR3 covers 16 residues. This CDR3 reads CAWSVPASGGADTQYF. The CDR3, as DNA: TGTGCCTGGAGTGTACCGGCTAGCGGGGGGGCGGATACGCAGTATTTT.